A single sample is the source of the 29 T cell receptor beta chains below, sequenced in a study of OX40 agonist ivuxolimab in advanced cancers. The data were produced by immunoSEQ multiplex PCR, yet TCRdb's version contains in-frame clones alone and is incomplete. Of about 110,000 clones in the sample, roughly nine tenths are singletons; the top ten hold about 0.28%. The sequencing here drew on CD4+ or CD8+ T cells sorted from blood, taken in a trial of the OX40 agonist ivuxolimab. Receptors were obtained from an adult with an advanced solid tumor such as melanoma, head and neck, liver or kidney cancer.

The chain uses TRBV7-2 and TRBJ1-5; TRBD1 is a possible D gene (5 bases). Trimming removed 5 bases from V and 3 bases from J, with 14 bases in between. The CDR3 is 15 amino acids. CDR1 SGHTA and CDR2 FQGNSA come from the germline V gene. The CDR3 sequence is CASSTSGPYNQPQHF. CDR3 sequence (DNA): TGTGCCAGCAGCACTTCGGGGCCGTACAATCAGCCCCAGCATTTT.

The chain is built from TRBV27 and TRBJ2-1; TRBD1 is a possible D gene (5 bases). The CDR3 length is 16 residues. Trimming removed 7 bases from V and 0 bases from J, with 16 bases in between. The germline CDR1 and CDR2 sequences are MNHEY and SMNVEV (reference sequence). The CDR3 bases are TGTGCCAGCACTCGAAGGACACCGGACTCCTACAATGAGCAGTTCTTC. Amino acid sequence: CASTRRTPDSYNEQFF.

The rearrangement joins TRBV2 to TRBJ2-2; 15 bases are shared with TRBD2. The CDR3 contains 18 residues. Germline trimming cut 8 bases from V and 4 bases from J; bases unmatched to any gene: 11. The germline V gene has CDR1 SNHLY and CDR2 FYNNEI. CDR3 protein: CASVTGTSGGHGTGELFF. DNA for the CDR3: TGTGCCAGCGTTACCGGGACTAGCGGGGGGCACGGCACCGGGGAGCTGTTTTTT. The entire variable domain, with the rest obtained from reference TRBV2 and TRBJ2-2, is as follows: EPEVTQTPSHQVTQMGQEVILRCVPISNHLYFYWYRQILGQKVEFLVSFYNNEISEKSEIFDDQFSVERPDGSNFTLKIRSTKLEDSAMYFCASVTGTSGGHGTGELFFGEGSRLTVL.

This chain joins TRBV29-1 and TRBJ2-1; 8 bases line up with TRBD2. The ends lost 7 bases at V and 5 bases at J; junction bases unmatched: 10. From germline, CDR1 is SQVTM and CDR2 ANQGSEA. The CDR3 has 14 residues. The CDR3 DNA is TGCAGCGCGGGCGGAAAGCGGGGGAACAATGAGCAGTTCTTC. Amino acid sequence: CSAGGKRGNNEQFF.

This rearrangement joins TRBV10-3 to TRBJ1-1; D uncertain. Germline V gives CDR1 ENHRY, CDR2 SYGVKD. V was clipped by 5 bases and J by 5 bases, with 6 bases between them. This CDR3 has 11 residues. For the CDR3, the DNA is TGTGCCATCAGTCCGGGGACTGAAGCTTTCTTT. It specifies CAISPGTEAFF.

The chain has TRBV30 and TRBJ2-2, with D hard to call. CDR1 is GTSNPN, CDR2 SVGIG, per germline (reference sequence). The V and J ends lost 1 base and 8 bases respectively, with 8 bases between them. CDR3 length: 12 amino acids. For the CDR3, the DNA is TGTGCCTGGAGTGCCGGGTTTGGGGAGCTGTTTTTT. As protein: CAWSAGFGELFF.

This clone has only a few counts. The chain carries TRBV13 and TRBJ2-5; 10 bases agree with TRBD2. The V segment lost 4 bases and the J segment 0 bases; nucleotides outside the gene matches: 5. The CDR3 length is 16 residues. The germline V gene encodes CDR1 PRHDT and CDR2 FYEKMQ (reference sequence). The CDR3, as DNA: TGTGCCAGCAGCTCTATAGCGGGGGGAAACCAAGAGACCCAGTACTTC. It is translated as CASSSIAGGNQETQYF. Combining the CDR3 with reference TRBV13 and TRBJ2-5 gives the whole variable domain AAGVIQSPRHLIKEKRETATLKCYPIPRHDTVYWYQQGPGQDPQFLISFYEKMQSDKGSIPDRFSAQQFSDYHSELNMSSLELGDSALYFCASSSIAGGNQETQYFGPGTRLLVL.

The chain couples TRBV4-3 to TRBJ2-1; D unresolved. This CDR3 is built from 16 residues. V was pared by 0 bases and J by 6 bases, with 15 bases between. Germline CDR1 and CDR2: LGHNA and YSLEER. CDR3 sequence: CASSQDVLRAGNEQFF. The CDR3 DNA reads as TGCGCCAGCAGCCAAGATGTTCTTAGGGCAGGCAATGAGCAGTTCTTC.

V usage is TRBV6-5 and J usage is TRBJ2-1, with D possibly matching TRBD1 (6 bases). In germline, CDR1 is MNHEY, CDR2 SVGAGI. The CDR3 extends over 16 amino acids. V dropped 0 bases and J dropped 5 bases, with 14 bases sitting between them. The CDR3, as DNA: TGTGCCAGCAGTTACTCCGTGAGGGGGTCAGACAATGAGCAGTTCTTC. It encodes CASSYSVRGSDNEQFF.

The CDR3 DNA reads as TGTGCCAGCAGCCGGGACCCTGTAAGCGGAACCTATGGCTACACCTTC. As protein: CASSRDPVSGTYGYTF. The genes are TRBV9 and TRBJ1-2; D is possibly TRBD1 (5 bases). This CDR3 is built from 16 residues. Per germline, CDR1 SGDLS and CDR2 YYNGEE. Trimming left V 4 bases short and J 4 bases short, with 20 bases between.

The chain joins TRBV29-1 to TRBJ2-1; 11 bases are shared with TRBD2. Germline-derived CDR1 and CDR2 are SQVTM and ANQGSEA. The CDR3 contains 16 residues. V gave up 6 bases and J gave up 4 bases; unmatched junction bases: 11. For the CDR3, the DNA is TGCAGCGTGCAATACGGGACTAGCGGACTATACAATGAGCAGTTCTTC. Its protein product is CSVQYGTSGLYNEQFF.

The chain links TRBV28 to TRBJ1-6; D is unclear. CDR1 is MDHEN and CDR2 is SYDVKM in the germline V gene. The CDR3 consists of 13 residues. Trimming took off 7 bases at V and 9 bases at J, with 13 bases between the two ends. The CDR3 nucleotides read TGTGCCAGCATAAGGGCTTATGGTTCACCCCTCCACTTT. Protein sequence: CASIRAYGSPLHF.

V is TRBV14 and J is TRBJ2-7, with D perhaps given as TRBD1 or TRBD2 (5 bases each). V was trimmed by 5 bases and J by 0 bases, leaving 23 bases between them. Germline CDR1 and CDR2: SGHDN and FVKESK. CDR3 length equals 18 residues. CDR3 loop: CASSLKERGLVSSYEQYF. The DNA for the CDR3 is TGTGCCAGCAGCTTAAAGGAGAGGGGCTTGGTCAGCTCCTACGAGCAGTACTTC.

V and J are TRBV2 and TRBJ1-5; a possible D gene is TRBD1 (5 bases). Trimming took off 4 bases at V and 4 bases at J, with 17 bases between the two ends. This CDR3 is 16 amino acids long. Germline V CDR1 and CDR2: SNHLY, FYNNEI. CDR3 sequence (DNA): TGTGCCAGCAGTGTCTACGGGGCAGGGTCAAATCAGCCCCAGCATTTT. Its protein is CASSVYGAGSNQPQHF.

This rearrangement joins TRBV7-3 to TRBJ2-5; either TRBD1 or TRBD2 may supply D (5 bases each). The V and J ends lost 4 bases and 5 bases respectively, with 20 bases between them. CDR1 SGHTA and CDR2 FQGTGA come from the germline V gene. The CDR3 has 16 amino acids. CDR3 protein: CASSSTRGRRRETQYF. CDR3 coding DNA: TGTGCCAGCAGCTCCACTCGGGGCAGGAGGAGGGAGACCCAGTACTTC.

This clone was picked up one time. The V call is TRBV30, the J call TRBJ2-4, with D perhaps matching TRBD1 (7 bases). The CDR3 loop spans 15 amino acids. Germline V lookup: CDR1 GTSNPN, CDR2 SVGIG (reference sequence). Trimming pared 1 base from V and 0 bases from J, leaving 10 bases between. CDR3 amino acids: CAWSGQGLAKNIQYF. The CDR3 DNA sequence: TGTGCCTGGAGTGGACAGGGACTAGCCAAAAACATTCAGTACTTC.

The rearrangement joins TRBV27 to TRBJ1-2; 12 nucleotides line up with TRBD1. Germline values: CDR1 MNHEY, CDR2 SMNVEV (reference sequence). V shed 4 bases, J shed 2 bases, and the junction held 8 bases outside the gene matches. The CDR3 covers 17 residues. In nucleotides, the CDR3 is TGTGCCAGCAGTTCCGGAGGGACAGGGGGCGCAAACTATGGCTACACCTTC. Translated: CASSSGGTGGANYGYTF.

CDR3 protein: CASTQRTSFNYEQYF. The CDR3 DNA reads TGTGCCAGCACCCAGAGGACTAGCTTCAACTACGAGCAGTACTTC. J is TRBJ2-7 and V is TRBV2; 8 bases agree with TRBD2. V was clipped by 7 bases and J by 3 bases; unmatched bases: 11. Germline values: CDR1 SNHLY, CDR2 FYNNEI. The CDR3 spans 15 residues. Full variable domain (rest looked up from reference TRBV2 and TRBJ2-7): EPEVTQTPSHQVTQMGQEVILRCVPISNHLYFYWYRQILGQKVEFLVSFYNNEISEKSEIFDDQFSVERPDGSNFTLKIRSTKLEDSAMYFCASTQRTSFNYEQYFGPGTRLTVT.

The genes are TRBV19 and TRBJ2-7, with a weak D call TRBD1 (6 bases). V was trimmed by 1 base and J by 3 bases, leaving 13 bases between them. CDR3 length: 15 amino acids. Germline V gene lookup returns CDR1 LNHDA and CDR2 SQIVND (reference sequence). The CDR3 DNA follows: TGTGCCAGTAGTATAGGGCCGGGACAACACTACGAGCAGTACTTC. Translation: CASSIGPGQHYEQYF.

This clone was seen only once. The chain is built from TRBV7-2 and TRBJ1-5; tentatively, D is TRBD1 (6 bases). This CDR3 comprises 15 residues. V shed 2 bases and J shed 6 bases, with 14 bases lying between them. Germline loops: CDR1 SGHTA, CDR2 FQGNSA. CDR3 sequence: CASSLRLGGGQPQHF. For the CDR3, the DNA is TGTGCCAGCAGCTTAAGGTTGGGGGGCGGTCAGCCCCAGCATTTT.

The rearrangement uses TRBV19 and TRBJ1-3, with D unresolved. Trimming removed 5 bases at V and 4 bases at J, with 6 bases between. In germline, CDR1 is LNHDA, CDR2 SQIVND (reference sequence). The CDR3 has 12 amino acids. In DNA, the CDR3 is TGTGCCAGTAGTCCGCGAGGAAACACCATATATTTT. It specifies CASSPRGNTIYF.

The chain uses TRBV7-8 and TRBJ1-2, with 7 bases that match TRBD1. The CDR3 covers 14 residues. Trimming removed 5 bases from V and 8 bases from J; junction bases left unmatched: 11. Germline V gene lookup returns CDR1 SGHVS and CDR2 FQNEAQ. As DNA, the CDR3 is TGTGCCAGCAGCGGATCCCGGGACAGCTACGGCTACACCTTC. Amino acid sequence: CASSGSRDSYGYTF.

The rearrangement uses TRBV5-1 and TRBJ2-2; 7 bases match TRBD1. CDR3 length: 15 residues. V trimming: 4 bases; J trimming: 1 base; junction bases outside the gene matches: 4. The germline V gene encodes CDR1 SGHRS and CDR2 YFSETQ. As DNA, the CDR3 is TGCGCCAGCAGCCCCCGGACAGGGAACACCGGGGAGCTGTTTTTT. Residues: CASSPRTGNTGELFF.

The CDR3 DNA follows: TGTGCCAGCAGCCTCCGACAGAGACAAGAGACCCAGTACTTC. Translation: CASSLRQRQETQYF. The chain couples TRBV7-2 to TRBJ2-5, with D possibly matching TRBD1 (5 bases). Deletions cut 5 bases from V and 2 bases from J, with 12 bases between. Germline V gene sequence: CDR1 SGHTA, CDR2 FQGNSA. This CDR3 contains 14 residues.

The CDR3 bases are TGTGCCAGCAGCTTAGTATCAGGGGCGGGGGAGCAGTACTTC. Translating gives CASSLVSGAGEQYF. The chain is built from TRBV11-2 and TRBJ2-7; the D gene could be TRBD1 or TRBD2 (6 bases each). From germline, CDR1 is SGHAT and CDR2 FQNNGV. V was pared by 1 base and J by 7 bases, with 14 bases between. CDR3 size: 14 residues.

The CDR3 DNA follows: TGTGCCAGCAGCTTAGGAGATGAAAAACTGTTTTTT. It yields the protein CASSLGDEKLFF. The V gene is TRBV7-9, the J gene TRBJ1-4; D ambiguous. The V and J ends lost 1 base and 6 bases respectively, with 3 bases between them. The CDR3 loop spans 12 amino acids. CDR1 is SEHNR, CDR2 FQNEAQ, per germline (reference sequence).

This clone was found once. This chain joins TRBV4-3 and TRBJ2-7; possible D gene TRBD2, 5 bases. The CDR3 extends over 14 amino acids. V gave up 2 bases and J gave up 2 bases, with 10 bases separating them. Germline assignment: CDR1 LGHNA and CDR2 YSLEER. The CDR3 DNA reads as TGCGCCAGCAGCCAATCTCTAGCAACCTACGAGCAGTACTTC. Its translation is CASSQSLATYEQYF.

The CDR3 protein is CAWSAGSSSGNTIYF. CDR3 bases: TGTGCCTGGAGTGCGGGTTCGTCCTCTGGAAACACCATATATTTT. The gene calls are TRBV30 and TRBJ1-3; D is ambiguous. Trimming took 1 base from V and 0 from J, leaving 10 bases between them. The CDR3 length is 15 residues. Germline values: CDR1 GTSNPN, CDR2 SVGIG (reference sequence).

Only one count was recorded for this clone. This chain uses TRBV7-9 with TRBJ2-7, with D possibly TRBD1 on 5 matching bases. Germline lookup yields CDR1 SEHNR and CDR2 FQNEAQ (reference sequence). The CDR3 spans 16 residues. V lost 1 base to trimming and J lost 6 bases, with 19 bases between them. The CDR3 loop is CASSLEFGQQEGEQYF. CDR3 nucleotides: TGTGCCAGCAGCTTAGAGTTTGGTCAACAGGAAGGCGAGCAGTACTTC.